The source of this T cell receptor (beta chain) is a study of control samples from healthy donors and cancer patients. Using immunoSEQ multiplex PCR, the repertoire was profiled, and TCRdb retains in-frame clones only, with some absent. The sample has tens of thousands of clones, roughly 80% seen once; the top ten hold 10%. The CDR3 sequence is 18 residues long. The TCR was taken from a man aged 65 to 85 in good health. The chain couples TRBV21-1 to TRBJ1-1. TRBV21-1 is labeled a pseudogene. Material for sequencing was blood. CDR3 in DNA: TGTGCCAGCAGCAAAGCGCGCAGGGAGGGATTAATGAACACTGAAGCTTTCTTT. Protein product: CASSKARREGLMNTEAFF.